A selection of T cell receptor beta chains follows, all from one sample in a study of response to subunit inactivated influenza vaccine. Via MiXCR, TCRdb re-called the RT-PCR reads, giving one row per CDR3 protein. This table holds 500,000 or so distinct CDR3 sequences, 15% to 20% found once. The specimen was CD4+ T cells sorted from PBMCs, collected around 25 months after vaccination. The receptors derive from a man aged 50 to 69 who received an inactivated influenza vaccine. Both conserved end residues are part of each CDR3. The order of the fields is CDR3 length, J gene, V gene, clone size, D gene, CDR3 DNA, CDR3 protein. A D gene is named only where the DNA matches it firmly. The size entry is marked missing in some rows and otherwise reads once, few, many or a size class.

length: 15; J: TRBJ2-7; V: TRBV3-1; size: few; D: TRBD2; DNA: TGTGCCAGCAGCCAAGTAGCGGGATCGTGGGACGAGCAGTACTTC; CDR3: CASSQVAGSWDEQYF
length: 15; J: TRBJ2-1; V: TRBV5-5; size: -; D: -; DNA: TGTGCCAGCAGTTCCGCGGGACAAGCCTACAATGAGCAGTTCTTC; CDR3: CASSSAGQAYNEQFF
length: 14; J: TRBJ2-7; V: TRBV5-1; size: few; D: -; DNA: TGCGCCAGCAGCTTGGATGGGGACCGCTACAGGCAGTACTTC; CDR3: CASSLDGDRYRQYF
length: 15; J: TRBJ2-3; V: TRBV16; size: few; D: -; DNA: TGTGCCAGCAGCCAAAAGGGACAAAGCACAGATACGCAGTATTTT; CDR3: CASSQKGQSTDTQYF
length: 15; J: TRBJ2-7; V: TRBV4-3; size: few; D: TRBD1; DNA: TGCGCCAGCAGCCTCACCGGGACAGGGGCCTACGAGCAGTACTTC; CDR3: CASSLTGTGAYEQYF
length: 13; J: TRBJ2-7; V: TRBV6-6; size: few; D: TRBD1; DNA: TGTGCCAGCAGTTACACCAGACAGGGCGAGCAGTACTTC; CDR3: CASSYTRQGEQYF
length: 14; J: TRBJ2-2; V: TRBV5-1; size: few; D: TRBD2; DNA: TGCGCCAGCATGCGGGAGGGAAACACCGGGGAGCTGTTTTTT; CDR3: CASMREGNTGELFF
length: 17; J: TRBJ2-2; V: TRBV19; size: many; D: -; DNA: TGTGCCAGTAGTATAGATGCTCAGGGGCTGAACACCGGGGAGCTGTTTTTT; CDR3: CASSIDAQGLNTGELFF
length: 16; J: TRBJ2-3; V: TRBV7-9; size: few; D: TRBD2; DNA: TGTGCCAGCAGCTTAGAGAAGCGGGAGTGGACAGATACGCAGTATTTT; CDR3: CASSLEKREWTDTQYF
length: 16; J: TRBJ2-3; V: TRBV4-3; size: few; D: TRBD2; DNA: TGCGCCAGCAGCCAAGCTGGCGGGAGGCACACAGATACGCAGTATTTT; CDR3: CASSQAGGRHTDTQYF
length: 12; J: TRBJ2-1; V: TRBV7-2; size: few; D: TRBD2; DNA: TGTGCCAGCAGCCGGGAGGTGGGTGTAGCTCTCTTC; CDR3: CASSREVGVALF
length: 14; J: TRBJ2-7; V: TRBV5-1; size: -; D: TRBD1; DNA: TGCGCCAGCAGCGGGGGGACAGGGAGCGGCGAGCAGTACTTC; CDR3: CASSGGTGSGEQYF
length: 13; J: TRBJ2-2; V: TRBV6-2/TRBV6-3; size: many; D: -; DNA: TGTGCCAGCAGATGGACACCGACCGGGGAGCTGTTTTTT; CDR3: CASRWTPTGELFF
length: 14; J: TRBJ1-1; V: TRBV7-9; size: few; D: -; DNA: TGTGCCAGCAGCCCCCCGAAGAGGAACACTGAAGCTTTCTTT; CDR3: CASSPPKRNTEAFF
length: 15; J: TRBJ2-3; V: TRBV11-2; size: few; D: TRBD2; DNA: TGTGCCAGCAGCTTTGGCGGGGGGGCGTCGAATACGCAGTATTTT; CDR3: CASSFGGGASNTQYF
length: 16; J: TRBJ2-2; V: TRBV7-2; size: few; D: TRBD1; DNA: TGTGCCAGCAGCTTCCTAGGGGGCTCGAACACCGGGGAGCTGTTTTTT; CDR3: CASSFLGGSNTGELFF
length: 14; J: TRBJ2-2; V: TRBV29-1; size: many; D: -; DNA: TGCGTTTCTACGGGGCCTTCGAACACCGGGGAGCTGTTTTTT; CDR3: CVSTGPSNTGELFF
length: 13; J: TRBJ2-7; V: TRBV29-1; size: -; D: TRBD1; DNA: TGCAGCGCTGAGGACAGGAGCTCCTACGAGCAGTACTTC; CDR3: CSAEDRSSYEQYF
length: 13; J: TRBJ2-3; V: TRBV21-1; size: -; D: -; DNA: TGTGCCAGCAGCAAAGTGTCCCCCAGTACGCAGTATTTT; CDR3: CASSKVSPSTQYF
length: 17; J: TRBJ2-3; V: TRBV29-1; size: -; D: -; DNA: TGCAGCGTTGAAATCCCTAGCTCAATAAGTAGCACAGATACGCAGTATTTT; CDR3: CSVEIPSSISSTDTQYF
length: 13; J: TRBJ1-2; V: TRBV20-1; size: -; D: -; DNA: TGCAGTGTCGCTGGGCAGGGAGACTATGGCTACACCTTC; CDR3: CSVAGQGDYGYTF
length: 13; J: TRBJ1-2; V: TRBV10-1; size: few; D: TRBD1; DNA: TGCGCCAGCAGGGACAGGGGGCTAAGGGGCTACACCTTC; CDR3: CASRDRGLRGYTF
length: 15; J: TRBJ1-1; V: TRBV19; size: few; D: -; DNA: TGTGCCAGTAGTATTGGGCCCACCGTCGGGACTGAAGCTTTCTTT; CDR3: CASSIGPTVGTEAFF
length: 15; J: TRBJ1-2; V: TRBV12-3/TRBV12-4; size: -; D: TRBD1; DNA: TGTGCCAGCAGTCTACAGGGGTCTTATAACTATGGCTACACCTTC; CDR3: CASSLQGSYNYGYTF
length: 13; J: TRBJ1-1; V: TRBV18; size: -; D: -; DNA: TGTGCCAGCTCACCAGATCAGAACACTGAAGCTTTCTTT; CDR3: CASSPDQNTEAFF
length: 14; J: TRBJ1-5; V: TRBV5-6; size: -; D: TRBD1; DNA: TGTGCCAGCAGCTTCGGACAGGGGGATCAGCCCCAGCATTTT; CDR3: CASSFGQGDQPQHF
length: 14; J: TRBJ1-2; V: TRBV20-1; size: few; D: TRBD1; DNA: TGCAGTGCTAGAGATCCTAGGACAGGGGATGGCTACACCTTC; CDR3: CSARDPRTGDGYTF
length: 15; J: TRBJ2-6; V: TRBV27; size: -; D: -; DNA: TGTGCCAGCAGTTTGGGGTTGGGTGGGGCCAACGTCCTGACTTTC; CDR3: CASSLGLGGANVLTF